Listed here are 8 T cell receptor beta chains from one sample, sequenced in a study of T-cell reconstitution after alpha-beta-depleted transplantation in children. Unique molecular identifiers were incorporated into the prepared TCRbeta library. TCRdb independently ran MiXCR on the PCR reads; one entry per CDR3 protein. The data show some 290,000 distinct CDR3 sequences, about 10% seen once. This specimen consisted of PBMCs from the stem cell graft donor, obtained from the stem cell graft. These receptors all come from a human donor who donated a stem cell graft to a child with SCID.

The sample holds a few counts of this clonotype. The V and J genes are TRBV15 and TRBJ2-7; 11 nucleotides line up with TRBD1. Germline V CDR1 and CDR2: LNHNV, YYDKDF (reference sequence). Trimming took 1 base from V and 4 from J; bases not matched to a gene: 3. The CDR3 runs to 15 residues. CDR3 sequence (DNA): TGTGCCACCAGCAGAGGGACAGGGGGCCCTTACGAGCAGTACTTC. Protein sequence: CATSRGTGGPYEQYF.

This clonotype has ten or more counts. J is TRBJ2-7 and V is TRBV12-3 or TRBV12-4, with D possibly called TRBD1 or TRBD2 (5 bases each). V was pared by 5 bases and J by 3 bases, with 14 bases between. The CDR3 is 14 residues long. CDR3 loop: CASSLGQGVYEQYF. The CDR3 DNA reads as TGTGCCAGCAGTCTGGGTCAGGGAGTCTACGAGCAGTACTTC.

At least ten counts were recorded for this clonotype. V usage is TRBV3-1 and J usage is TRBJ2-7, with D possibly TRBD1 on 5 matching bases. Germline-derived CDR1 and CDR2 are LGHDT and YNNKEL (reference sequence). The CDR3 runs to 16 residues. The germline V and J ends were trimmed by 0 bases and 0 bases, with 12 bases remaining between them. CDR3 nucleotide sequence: TGTGCCAGCAGCCAAGATACGACAGCACACTCCTACGAGCAGTACTTC. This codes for CASSQDTTAHSYEQYF.

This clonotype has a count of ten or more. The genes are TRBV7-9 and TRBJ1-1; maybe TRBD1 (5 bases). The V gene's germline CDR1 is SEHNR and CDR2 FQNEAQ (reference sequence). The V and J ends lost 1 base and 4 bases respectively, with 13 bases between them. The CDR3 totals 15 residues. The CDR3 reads CASSLGGGVATEAFF. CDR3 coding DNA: TGTGCCAGCAGCTTAGGTGGAGGGGTTGCCACTGAAGCTTTCTTT.

Here the CDR3 reads CASSLGGEYNEQFF. DNA of the CDR3: TGTGCCAGCAGCTTGGGGGGGGAGTACAATGAGCAGTTCTTC. The chain has TRBV7-9 and TRBJ2-1, with 7 bases that match TRBD2. Germline loops: CDR1 SEHNR, CDR2 FQNEAQ (reference sequence). The CDR3 loop spans 14 amino acids. Germline trimming cut 3 bases from V and 4 bases from J; bases unmatched to any gene: 3.

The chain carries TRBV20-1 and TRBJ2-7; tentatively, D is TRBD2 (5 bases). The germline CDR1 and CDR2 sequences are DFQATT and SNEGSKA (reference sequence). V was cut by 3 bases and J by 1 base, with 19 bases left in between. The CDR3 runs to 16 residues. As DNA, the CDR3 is TGCAGTGCTAGCCCCGGGGATCGGTCTTGGTCCTACGAGCAGTACTTC. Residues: CSASPGDRSWSYEQYF.

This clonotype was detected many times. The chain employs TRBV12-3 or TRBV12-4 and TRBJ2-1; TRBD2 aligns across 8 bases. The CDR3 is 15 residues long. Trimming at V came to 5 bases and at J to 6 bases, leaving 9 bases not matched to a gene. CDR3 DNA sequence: TGTGCCAGCAGTCCCAGACTAGCGCCCGGCAATGAGCAGTTCTTC. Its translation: CASSPRLAPGNEQFF.

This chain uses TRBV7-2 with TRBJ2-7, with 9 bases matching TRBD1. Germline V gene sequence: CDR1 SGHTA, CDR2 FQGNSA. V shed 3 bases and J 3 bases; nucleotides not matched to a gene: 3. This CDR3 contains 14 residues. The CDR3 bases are TGTGCCAGCAGCTTGCGGGACAGGGTCTACGAGCAGTACTTC. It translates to CASSLRDRVYEQYF. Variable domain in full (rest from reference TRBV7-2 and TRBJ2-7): GAGVSQSPSNKVTEKGKDVELRCDPISGHTALYWYRQSLGQGLEFLIYFQGNSAPDKSGLPSDRFSAERTGGSVSTLTIQRTQQEDSAVYLCASSLRDRVYEQYFGPGTRLTVT.